The 22 T cell receptor beta chains below come from one sample, sequenced in a study of T-cell reconstitution after alpha-beta-depleted transplantation in children. During its preparation, the TCRbeta library received unique molecular identifiers. TCRdb ran MiXCR on the PCR reads and lists one entry per CDR3 protein. The sample has around 680,000 distinct CDR3 sequences, roughly 15% seen once. The sample in question was PBMCs from the stem cell graft donor, obtained from the stem cell graft. The source is a human donor who donated a stem cell graft to a child with acute myeloid leukemia.

The CDR3 nucleotides read TGTGCCAGCACCAAGGGCGGGTCTGGGTACAATGAGCAGTTCTTC. It yields the protein CASTKGGSGYNEQFF. This chain connects TRBV13 to TRBJ2-1, with D possibly TRBD2 on 5 matching bases. The V and J ends lost 7 bases and 4 bases respectively, with 17 bases between them. The CDR3 contains 15 residues. CDR1 and CDR2 from the germline V gene are PRHDT and FYEKMQ (reference sequence). Full variable domain (missing parts from reference TRBV13 and TRBJ2-1): AAGVIQSPRHLIKEKRETATLKCYPIPRHDTVYWYQQGPGQDPQFLISFYEKMQSDKGSIPDRFSAQQFSDYHSELNMSSLELGDSALYFCASTKGGSGYNEQFFGPGTRLTVL.

The rearrangement uses TRBV7-2 and TRBJ1-6; D uncertain. Deletions cut 2 bases from V and 6 bases from J, with 11 bases between. CDR1 SGHTA and CDR2 FQGNSA come from the germline V gene. The CDR3 sequence is 15 residues long. The CDR3 loop reads CASSLSSQPNSPLHF. In DNA, the CDR3 is TGTGCCAGCAGCTTATCCTCTCAGCCTAATTCACCCCTCCACTTT. Together with reference TRBV7-2 and TRBJ1-6, the CDR3 gives the full variable domain: GAGVSQSPSNKVTEKGKDVELRCDPISGHTALYWYRQSLGQGLEFLIYFQGNSAPDKSGLPSDRFSAERTGGSVSTLTIQRTQQEDSAVYLCASSLSSQPNSPLHFGNGTRLTVT.

This clonotype has a handful of counts. The CDR3 coding sequence is TGTGCCAGCAGCTTAATCAGGGAGATGAACACTGAAGCTTTCTTT. Protein product: CASSLIREMNTEAFF. This chain links TRBV7-9 with TRBJ1-1; maybe TRBD1 (5 bases). The CDR3 loop spans 15 amino acids. Trimming took 2 bases from V and 0 from J, leaving 10 bases between them. The germline V gene has CDR1 SEHNR and CDR2 FQNEAQ (reference sequence). The full variable domain, rest sourced from reference TRBV7-9 and TRBJ1-1, is DTGVSQNPRHKITKRGQNVTFRCDPISEHNRLYWYRQTLGQGPEFLTYFQNEAQLEKSRLLSDRFSAERPKGSFSTLEIQRTEQGDSAMYLCASSLIREMNTEAFFGQGTRLTVV.

This chain uses TRBV11-1 with TRBJ1-1; D is unclear. Trimming took off 2 bases at V and 1 base at J, with 11 bases between the two ends. Germline V CDR1 and CDR2: SGHAT, FQDESV (reference sequence). The CDR3 loop spans 15 amino acids. This chain's CDR3 is CASSLRWSGNTEAFF. The CDR3 nucleotides read TGTGCCAGCAGCTTACGGTGGTCGGGGAACACTGAAGCTTTCTTT.

This clonotype was found many times. The chain recombines TRBV20-1 with TRBJ1-1; D is undetermined. The germline gives CDR1 DFQATT, CDR2 SNEGSKA (reference sequence). This CDR3 has 12 residues. The ends were cut back, 0 bases at V and 5 bases at J, with 7 bases in the middle. CDR3 nucleotides: TGCAGTGCTAGAGACGAGTGGACTGAAGCTTTCTTT. Protein product: CSARDEWTEAFF.

This sequence joins TRBV24-1 and TRBJ2-1, with no clear D. The CDR3 spans 18 residues. Germline values: CDR1 KGHDR, CDR2 SFDVKD. V lost 1 base, J lost 0 bases, and 15 bases lay in between. The CDR3: CATSDLTLQLSSYNEQFF. The CDR3 DNA sequence: TGTGCCACCAGTGATTTAACCCTACAGTTGAGCTCCTACAATGAGCAGTTCTTC.

This clonotype was seen ten or more times. The rearrangement uses TRBV15 and TRBJ2-7; tentative D call: TRBD1 (6 bases). CDR1 is LNHNV, CDR2 YYDKDF, per germline (reference sequence). The CDR3 consists of 14 residues. V was shortened by 1 base and J by 3 bases, with 10 bases between the two germline ends. The CDR3, as DNA: TGTGCCACCAGCAGAGTACCCAGGGGCTACGAGCAGTACTTC. Translated: CATSRVPRGYEQYF.

This clonotype was observed at least ten times. V is TRBV27 and J is TRBJ2-7, with TRBD2 identical over 7 bases. The CDR3 loop spans 15 amino acids. With V trimmed by 3 bases and J by 0 bases, 5 bases remained unmatched. CDR1 and CDR2 (germline): MNHEY, SMNVEV (reference sequence). CDR3 protein: CASSFSGASSYEQYV. The CDR3 nucleotides read TGTGCCAGCAGTTTCAGCGGGGCGAGCTCCTACGAGCAGTACGTC.

V and J are TRBV20-1 and TRBJ1-1, with D maybe TRBD1 (5 bases). CDR3 length: 14 residues. The ends were cut back, 3 bases at V and 5 bases at J, with 16 bases in the middle. From germline, CDR1 is DFQATT and CDR2 SNEGSKA (reference sequence). The CDR3 region has the DNA TGCAGTGCTAGCGGCGGGGCCCGCGGGACTGAAGCTTTCTTT. Translating gives CSASGGARGTEAFF.

This clonotype was observed a handful of times. The V and J genes are TRBV20-1 and TRBJ1-6; 7 bases align to TRBD1. CDR1 is DFQATT, CDR2 SNEGSKA, per germline (reference sequence). Trimming cost V 3 bases and J 10 bases; bases outside gene matches: 9. The CDR3 contains 14 residues. CDR3 in DNA: TGCAGTGCTAGCCCGGACAGGACCCGGTCACCCCTCCACTTT. This codes for CSASPDRTRSPLHF.

This clonotype was observed many times. This chain connects TRBV27 to TRBJ1-6; D is possibly TRBD1 (6 bases). Looked up from germline, CDR1 is MNHEY and CDR2 is SMNVEV (reference sequence). The V end was cut by 9 bases, the J end by 7 bases, with 10 bases between. This CDR3 comprises 12 residues. This CDR3 is CASRTVNSPLHF. For the CDR3, the DNA is TGTGCCAGTAGGACAGTAAATTCACCCCTCCACTTT.

The rearrangement uses TRBV5-5 and TRBJ2-1; TRBD1 matches at 7 bases. The V segment lost 3 bases and the J segment 6 bases; nucleotides outside the gene matches: 9. Per the germline V gene, CDR1 is SGHKS and CDR2 is YYEKEE (reference sequence). The CDR3 is made up of 15 amino acids. The CDR3 spells CASSYDRAVGNEQFF. The CDR3 coding sequence is TGTGCCAGCAGCTATGACAGGGCTGTCGGCAATGAGCAGTTCTTC. Drawing the rest from reference TRBV5-5 and TRBJ2-1, the complete variable domain is DAGVTQSPTHLIKTRGQQVTLRCSPISGHKSVSWYQQVLGQGPQFIFQYYEKEERGRGNFPDRFSARQFPNYSSELNVNALLLGDSALYLCASSYDRAVGNEQFFGPGTRLTVL.

V gene TRBV29-1 combines with J gene TRBJ1-2, with 9 bases identical to TRBD1. CDR1 and CDR2 from the germline V gene are SQVTM and ANQGSEA. The CDR3 spans 16 residues. J lost 4 bases, V lost 0 bases, and 9 bases had no gene match. CDR3 sequence reads: CSVEDKHRGRLYGYTF. CDR3 sequence (DNA): TGCAGCGTTGAAGATAAGCACAGGGGGCGCCTCTATGGCTACACCTTC.

This clonotype was seen ten or more times. The V gene is TRBV4-2, the J gene TRBJ1-5; D possibly corresponds to TRBD1 (6 bases). V was clipped by 1 base and J by 4 bases, with 11 bases between them. The CDR3 contains 15 residues. The V gene's germline CDR1 is LGHNA and CDR2 YNFKEQ. CDR3 region: CASSQGRGDNQPQHF. DNA for the CDR3: TGTGCCAGCAGCCAAGGCAGGGGAGATAATCAGCCCCAGCATTTT.

This chain links TRBV5-1 with TRBJ2-3; 9 bases are a match to TRBD2. Trimming at V came to 1 base and at J to 2 bases, leaving 5 bases not matched to a gene. Germline CDR1 and CDR2: SGHRS and YFSETQ. There are 16 residues in the CDR3. CDR3 in DNA: TGCGCCAGCAGCTTGCATAGCGGGGGACCCACAGATACGCAGTATTTT. Encoded protein: CASSLHSGGPTDTQYF.

This clonotype was observed many times. V and J are TRBV27 and TRBJ2-1, with D perhaps TRBD1 or TRBD2 (5 bases each). The CDR3 spans 15 residues. Germline-derived CDR1 and CDR2 are MNHEY and SMNVEV (reference sequence). V was shortened by 7 bases and J by 8 bases, with 21 bases between the two germline ends. The CDR3 loop reads CASNEMWGPGDEQFF. In nucleotides, the CDR3 is TGTGCCAGCAACGAAATGTGGGGACCCGGCGATGAGCAGTTCTTC.

This clonotype was detected only a few times. The junction shows a germline mismatch at one end, possibly a read error. V usage is TRBV20-1 and J usage is TRBJ2-1; 9 bases match TRBD2. CDR1 is DFQATT and CDR2 is SNEGSKA in the germline V gene (reference sequence). This CDR3 is 16 amino acids long. The CDR3, as DNA: TGCTGTGCTAGCGGGCTAGCGGGGAGCTCCTACAATGAGCAGTTCTTC. It is translated as CCASGLAGSSYNEQFF.

The rearrangement links TRBV24-1 to TRBJ2-5; 8 bases are shared with TRBD1. The CDR3 runs to 13 residues. Unmatched junction bases numbered 5, after V lost 7 bases and J lost 5 bases. Germline CDR1 reads KGHDR; CDR2 reads SFDVKD. The CDR3 sequence is CATRATGGETQYF. As DNA, the CDR3 is TGTGCCACCAGGGCTACAGGGGGGGAGACCCAGTACTTC.

This clonotype was detected only a few times. V is TRBV29-1 and J is TRBJ2-1; perhaps TRBD2 as D (7 bases). The CDR3 loop spans 14 amino acids. Deletions cut 1 base from V and 7 bases from J, with 14 bases between. Germline V lookup: CDR1 SQVTM, CDR2 ANQGSEA. The CDR3, as DNA: TGCAGCGTTGAAGCGGTCGGGGGGCCGAATGAGCAGTTCTTC. Translation gives CSVEAVGGPNEQFF.

This clonotype has more than one count but fewer than ten. The chain is built from TRBV7-3 and TRBJ2-2; 9 bases agree with TRBD1. CDR3 length: 15 residues. V dropped 3 bases and J dropped 4; count of bases not matched to a gene: 3. Germline CDR1 SGHTA, CDR2 FQGTGA. CDR3 protein: CASSFWDRVTGELFF. CDR3 coding DNA: TGTGCCAGCAGCTTCTGGGACAGGGTCACCGGGGAGCTGTTTTTT.

This clonotype appeared many times. This chain uses TRBV10-3 with TRBJ2-4; 9 nucleotides agree with TRBD1. The CDR3 has 15 amino acids. The junction had 4 bases not matched to a gene; V was cut back by 2 bases and J by 5 bases. From germline, CDR1 is ENHRY and CDR2 SYGVKD. The CDR3 here is CAISEGQGTENIQYF. The CDR3 coding sequence is TGTGCCATCAGTGAGGGACAGGGGACCGAAAACATTCAGTACTTC.

This clonotype was counted at least ten times. The V call is TRBV12-3 or TRBV12-4, the J call TRBJ2-1; possible D gene TRBD2, 5 bases. The CDR3 has 15 amino acids. With 3 bases removed from V and 5 bases from J, the gap between germline ends came to 14 bases. The CDR3 sequence: CASSFHEGNDNEQFF. The CDR3 DNA follows: TGTGCCAGCAGTTTCCATGAGGGTAACGACAATGAGCAGTTCTTC.